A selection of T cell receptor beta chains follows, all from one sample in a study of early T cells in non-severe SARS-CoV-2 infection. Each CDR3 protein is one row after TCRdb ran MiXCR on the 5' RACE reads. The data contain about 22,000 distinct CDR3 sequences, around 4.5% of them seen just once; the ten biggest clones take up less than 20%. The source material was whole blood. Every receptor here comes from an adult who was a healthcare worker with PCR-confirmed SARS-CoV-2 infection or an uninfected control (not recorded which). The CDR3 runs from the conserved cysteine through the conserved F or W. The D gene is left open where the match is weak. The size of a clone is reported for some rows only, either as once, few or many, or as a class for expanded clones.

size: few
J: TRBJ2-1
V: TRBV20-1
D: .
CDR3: CSARDAETSYNEQFF
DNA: TGCAGTGCTAGGGACGCCGAGACGTCCTACAATGAGCAGTTCTTC

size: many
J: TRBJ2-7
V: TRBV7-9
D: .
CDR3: CASSLASEGREQYF
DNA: TGTGCCAGCAGCTTAGCGTCCGAGGGGAGAGAGCAGTACTTC

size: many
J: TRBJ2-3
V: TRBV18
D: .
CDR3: CASSPLTGRMTDTQYF
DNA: TGTGCCAGCTCCCCCCTGACAGGGAGGATGACAGATACGCAGTATTTT

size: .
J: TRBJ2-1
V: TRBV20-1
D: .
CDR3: CSAPTPNNEQFF
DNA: TGCAGTGCTCCCACTCCTAACAATGAGCAGTTCTTC

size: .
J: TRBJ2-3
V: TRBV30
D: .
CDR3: CAWKGYTDTQYF
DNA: TGTGCCTGGAAGGGTTACACAGATACGCAGTATTTT

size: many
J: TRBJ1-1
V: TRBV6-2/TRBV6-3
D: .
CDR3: CASTPKGSTEAFF
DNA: TGTGCCAGCACACCCAAGGGCTCCACTGAAGCTTTCTTT

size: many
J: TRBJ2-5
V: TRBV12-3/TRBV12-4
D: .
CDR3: CASSLVEETQYF
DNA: TGTGCCAGCAGTTTAGTGGAAGAGACCCAGTACTTC

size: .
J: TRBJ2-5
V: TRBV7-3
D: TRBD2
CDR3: CAGSPVAGGHPETQYF
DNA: TGTGCCGGCAGCCCGGTAGCGGGAGGCCACCCGGAGACCCAGTACTTC

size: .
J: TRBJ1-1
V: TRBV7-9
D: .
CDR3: CASSFESPEAFF
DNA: TGTGCCAGCAGCTTCGAAAGCCCTGAAGCTTTCTTT

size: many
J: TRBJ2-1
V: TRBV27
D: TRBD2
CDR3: CASSTAGDVYNEQFF
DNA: TGTGCCAGCAGTACCGCGGGAGACGTGTACAATGAGCAGTTCTTC

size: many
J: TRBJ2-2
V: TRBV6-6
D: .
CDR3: CASRRLGAGELFF
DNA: TGTGCCAGCAGGAGACTAGGGGCCGGGGAGCTGTTTTTT

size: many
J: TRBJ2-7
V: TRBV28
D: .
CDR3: CASSLSQPRGEQYF
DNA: TGTGCCAGCAGTTTAAGTCAGCCCCGGGGCGAGCAGTACTTC

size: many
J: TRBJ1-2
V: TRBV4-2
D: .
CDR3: CASSQQAAEMGGYTF
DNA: TGTGCCAGCAGCCAACAGGCAGCCGAGATGGGGGGCTACACCTTC

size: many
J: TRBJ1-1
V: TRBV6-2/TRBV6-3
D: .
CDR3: CASSYVAGRSTTEAFF
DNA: TGTGCCAGCAGTTACGTTGCAGGGAGGTCGACCACTGAAGCTTTCTTT

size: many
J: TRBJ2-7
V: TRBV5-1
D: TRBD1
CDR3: CASSFRDSRYEQYF
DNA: TGCGCCAGCAGCTTCCGGGACAGTCGATACGAGCAGTACTTC

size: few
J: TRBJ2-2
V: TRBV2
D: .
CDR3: CASVRGHSAIGGELFF
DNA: TGTGCCAGCGTACGGGGACACTCCGCGATCGGCGGGGAGCTGTTTTTT

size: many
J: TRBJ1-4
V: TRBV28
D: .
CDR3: CASSLSGMVEKLFF
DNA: TGTGCCAGCAGTTTATCGGGGATGGTCGAAAAACTGTTTTTT

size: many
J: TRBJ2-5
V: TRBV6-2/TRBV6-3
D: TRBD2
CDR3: CASSYDSGSVQYF
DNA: TGTGCCAGCAGTTACGACAGCGGGAGCGTCCAGTACTTC

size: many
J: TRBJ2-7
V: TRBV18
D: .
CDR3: CASSPPSSYEQYF
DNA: TGTGCCAGCTCACCACCCAGCTCCTACGAGCAGTACTTC

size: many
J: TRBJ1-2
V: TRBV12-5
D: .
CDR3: CASGSPGVGGYTF
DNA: TGTGCTAGTGGTTCGCCAGGGGTAGGTGGCTACACCTTC

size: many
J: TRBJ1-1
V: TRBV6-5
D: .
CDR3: CASRKGWENTEAFF
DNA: TGTGCCAGCAGAAAGGGATGGGAGAACACTGAAGCTTTCTTT

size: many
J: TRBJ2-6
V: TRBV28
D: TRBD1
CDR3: CASSKMTGAGANVLTF
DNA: TGTGCCAGCAGTAAAATGACAGGGGCTGGGGCCAACGTCCTGACTTTC

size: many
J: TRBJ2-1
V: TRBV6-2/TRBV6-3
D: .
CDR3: CASTVSPSYNEQFF
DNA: TGTGCCAGCACCGTCTCCCCCTCCTACAATGAGCAGTTCTTC

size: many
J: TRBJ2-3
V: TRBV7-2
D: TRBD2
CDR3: CASSLEAGVADTQYF
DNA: TGTGCCAGCAGCTTAGAAGCGGGAGTGGCAGATACGCAGTATTTT

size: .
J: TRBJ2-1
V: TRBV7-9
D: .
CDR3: CASSFSSFNEQFF
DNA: TGTGCCAGCAGCTTTTCATCTTTCAATGAGCAGTTCTTC

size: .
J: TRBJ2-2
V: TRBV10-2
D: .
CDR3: CASSETASGGNTGELFF
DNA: TGCGCCAGCAGTGAAACGGCCTCGGGCGGGAACACCGGGGAGCTGTTTTTT

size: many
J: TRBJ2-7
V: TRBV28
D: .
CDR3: CASSFTPSGDTYEQYF
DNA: TGTGCCAGCAGTTTTACCCCATCGGGGGATACCTACGAGCAGTACTTC

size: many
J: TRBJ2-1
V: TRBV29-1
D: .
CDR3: CSVVSVLSYNEQFF
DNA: TGCAGCGTTGTCTCGGTTCTCTCCTACAATGAGCAGTTCTTC

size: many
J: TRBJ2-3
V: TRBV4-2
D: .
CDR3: CASSQRDGDTDTQYF
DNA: TGTGCCAGCAGCCAGCGTGACGGGGATACAGATACGCAGTATTTT

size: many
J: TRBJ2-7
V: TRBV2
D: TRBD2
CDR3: CASSPGLAASYEQYF
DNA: TGTGCCAGCAGTCCTGGACTAGCGGCCTCCTACGAGCAGTACTTC

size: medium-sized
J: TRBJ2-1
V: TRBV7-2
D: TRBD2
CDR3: CASSLTGSHSGRGEQFF
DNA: TGTGCCAGCAGCTTAACCGGATCTCATAGCGGGAGGGGAGAGCAGTTCTTC

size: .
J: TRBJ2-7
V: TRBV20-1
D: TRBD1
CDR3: CSADRGYEQYF
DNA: TGCAGTGCTGACAGGGGCTACGAGCAGTACTTC

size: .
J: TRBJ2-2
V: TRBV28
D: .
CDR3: CASSLAAANTGELFF
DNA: TGTGCCAGCAGTTTAGCAGCCGCGAACACCGGGGAGCTGTTTTTT

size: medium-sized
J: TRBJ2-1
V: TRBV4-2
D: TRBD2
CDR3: CASNPAPTSGSSEQFF
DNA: TGTGCCAGCAACCCGGCCCCGACTAGCGGGAGTAGTGAGCAGTTCTTC

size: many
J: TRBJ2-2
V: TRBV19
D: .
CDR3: CATRGQSATGELFF
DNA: TGTGCCACCCGGGGGCAGAGTGCCACCGGGGAGCTGTTTTTT

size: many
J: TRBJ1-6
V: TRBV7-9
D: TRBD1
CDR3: CASSFYGQGAYNSPLHF
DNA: TGTGCCAGCAGCTTTTACGGACAGGGGGCCTATAATTCACCCCTCCACTTT

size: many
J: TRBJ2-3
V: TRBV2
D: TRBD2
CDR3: CASCTSGLSDTQYF
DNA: TGTGCCAGCTGTACTAGCGGGCTCTCAGATACGCAGTATTTT

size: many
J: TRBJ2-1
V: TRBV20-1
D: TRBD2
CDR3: CSAPLAGGPHNEQFF
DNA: TGCAGTGCTCCCCTAGCGGGAGGTCCCCACAATGAGCAGTTCTTC

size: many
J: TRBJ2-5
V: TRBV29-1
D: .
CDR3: CSVGGTQYF
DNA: TGCAGCGTTGGTGGGACCCAGTACTTC

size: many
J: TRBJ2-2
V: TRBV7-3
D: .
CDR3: CASAPQNRAGELFF
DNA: TGTGCCAGCGCACCCCAGAACAGGGCTGGGGAGCTGTTTTTT

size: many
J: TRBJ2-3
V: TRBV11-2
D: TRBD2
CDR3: CASSLEAAGDQYF
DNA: TGTGCCAGCAGCTTAGAGGCAGCGGGAGATCAGTATTTT